The 17 T cell receptor beta chains below all came from one sample that was sequenced in a study of identical twins. TCRdb re-called the 5' RACE reads through MiXCR, storing one row per CDR3 protein. The data contain 250,000 to 350,000 distinct CDR3 sequences, more than 6.5% of them singletons. In addition, the sample was reused for a study of yellow fever vaccine responses in identical twins.

Sample: memory (CD45RO+) T cells sorted from blood. The receptor set was obtained from a woman under 30 in good health.

This clonotype was seen more than once but under ten times. The chain uses TRBV7-6 and TRBJ2-4; 10 bases map to TRBD2. Losses at the gene ends were 1 base for V and 1 base for J; bases not matched to a gene: 4. Germline assignment: CDR1 SGHVS and CDR2 FNYEAQ. This CDR3 is 17 amino acids long. CDR3 sequence reads: CASSLGGLADAKNIQYF. Written as DNA, the CDR3 is TGTGCCAGCAGCTTAGGCGGACTAGCGGATGCCAAAAACATTCAGTACTTC.

The chain links TRBV10-2 to TRBJ1-1; 7 positions agree with TRBD1. V was pared by 5 bases and J by 4 bases, with 10 bases of the junction left unmatched. CDR1 and CDR2 (germline): WSHSY, SAAADI. The CDR3 is 15 amino acids. CDR3 DNA: TGCGCCAGCAGTTTCACTTCAGGGGGGAGCACTGAAGCTTTCTTT. It is translated as CASSFTSGGSTEAFF.

This clonotype was observed a handful of times. The V and J genes are TRBV27 and TRBJ2-5; 7 bases map to TRBD1. The V gene end was trimmed by 3 bases and the J gene end by 2 bases; junction bases not matched to a gene: 6. The CDR3 covers 15 residues. Germline loops: CDR1 MNHEY, CDR2 SMNVEV (reference sequence). The CDR3 sequence is CASSFFQGQQETQYF. CDR3 coding DNA: TGTGCCAGCAGTTTTTTCCAGGGACAGCAAGAGACCCAGTACTTC.

The V call is TRBV25-1, the J call TRBJ2-5, with a possible D match to TRBD2 (5 bases). Germline V gene data show CDR1 as MGHDK and CDR2 as SYGVNS. CDR3 length: 14 residues. Trimming cost V 1 base and J 4 bases, with 10 bases left between them. The CDR3 sequence: CASSESVSGETQYF. The CDR3 DNA sequence: TGTGCCAGCAGTGAATCTGTAAGCGGAGAGACCCAGTACTTC.

This clonotype was detected ten times or more. This chain connects TRBV12-3 or TRBV12-4 to TRBJ2-3, with 8 positions matching TRBD2. J lost 3 bases, V lost 8 bases, and 13 bases had no gene match. This CDR3 has 16 residues. As DNA, the CDR3 is TGTGCCAGCCGGGGGGTAAGCGGGAGTAATACAGATACGCAGTATTTT. Amino acid sequence: CASRGVSGSNTDTQYF.

The sample holds a few counts of this clonotype. V is TRBV6-6 and J is TRBJ2-5; D gene uncertain. Germline assignment: CDR1 MNHNY and CDR2 SVGAGI (reference sequence). This CDR3 region has 13 residues. Trimming stripped 0 bases from V and 5 bases from J, with 7 bases between. CDR3 DNA sequence: TGTGCCAGCAGTTACTCGGAAAGTGAGACCCAGTACTTC. Translated, it gives CASSYSESETQYF.

In its sample, this clonotype was seen a few times. The chain joins TRBV6-5 to TRBJ2-5; D ambiguous. Trimming pared 2 bases from V and 5 bases from J, leaving 18 bases between. CDR3 size: 16 residues. The germline V gene has CDR1 MNHEY and CDR2 SVGAGI. Written as DNA, the CDR3 is TGTGCCAGCAGTTACCCCTTGTTGACCGATTACGAGACCCAGTACTTC. Its translation is CASSYPLLTDYETQYF.

This clonotype was observed many times. V and J are TRBV5-1 and TRBJ2-5; D is possibly TRBD1 (5 bases). V was pared by 1 base and J by 4 bases, with 14 bases between. The CDR3 is 15 residues long. CDR1 is SGHRS and CDR2 is YFSETQ in the germline V gene. For the CDR3, the DNA is TGCGCCAGCAGCTTGATGGGCCAGCAGGGAGAGACCCAGTACTTC. Translated, it gives CASSLMGQQGETQYF.

This chain links TRBV29-1 with TRBJ2-1; 7 positions agree with TRBD2. The V and J ends lost 3 bases and 2 bases, in that order; junction bases with no gene match: 13. The germline V gene has CDR1 SQVTM and CDR2 ANQGSEA. The CDR3 consists of 17 residues. CDR3 in DNA: TGCAGCGTTGAGGGGCGGCGCGGGAGTCCGACCTACAATGAGCAGTTCTTC. This translates into CSVEGRRGSPTYNEQFF.

This clonotype was counted a few times. The rearrangement links TRBV3-1 to TRBJ2-7; either TRBD1 or TRBD2 may fit D (5 bases each). The CDR3 extends over 14 amino acids. V lost 0 bases to trimming and J lost 7 bases, with 13 bases between them. Germline values: CDR1 LGHDT, CDR2 YNNKEL (reference sequence). The CDR3 loop is CASSQDTGRGEQYF. In nucleotides, the CDR3 is TGTGCCAGCAGCCAAGATACAGGAAGAGGGGAGCAGTACTTC.

The chain links TRBV12-3 or TRBV12-4 to TRBJ2-3; 14 bases are shared with TRBD2. CDR3 length equals 16 residues. Trimming at V came to 6 bases and at J to 2 bases, leaving 4 bases not matched to a gene. This chain's CDR3 is CASRRLAGGSTDTQYF. DNA of the CDR3: TGTGCCAGCAGGCGACTAGCGGGGGGGTCCACAGATACGCAGTATTTT.

This clonotype was observed at least ten times. This rearrangement joins TRBV20-1 to TRBJ2-7, with D tentatively TRBD2 (5 bases). Trimming took off 0 bases at V and 7 bases at J, with 19 bases between the two ends. The CDR3 spans 15 residues. From germline, CDR1 is DFQATT and CDR2 SNEGSKA (reference sequence). DNA for the CDR3: TGCAGTGCTAGAGATCATAGCGCCTTCTTGGGTGAGCAGTACTTC. Its translation is CSARDHSAFLGEQYF.

Ten or more counts support this clonotype. This rearrangement joins TRBV28 to TRBJ1-3; tentatively, D is TRBD1 (6 bases). The CDR3 contains 15 residues. The germline gives CDR1 MDHEN, CDR2 SYDVKM. The V and J ends lost 6 bases and 3 bases respectively, with 15 bases between them. In DNA, the CDR3 is TGTGCCAGCAGACCCTTAACAGGGCGTGGAAACACCATATATTTT. Translation: CASRPLTGRGNTIYF.

The chain recombines TRBV27 with TRBJ2-3, with a tentative D call TRBD2 (6 bases). The CDR3 consists of 18 residues. The V gene lost 3 bases and the J gene lost 1 base, with 20 bases spanning the gap. Germline CDR1 is MNHEY and CDR2 is SMNVEV (reference sequence). For the CDR3, the DNA is TGTGCCAGCAGTTTTCTCCGCCCTGGAGGGTCCGGCACAGATACGCAGTATTTT. This codes for CASSFLRPGGSGTDTQYF.

V gene TRBV19 combines with J gene TRBJ2-1; possibly TRBD2 for D (6 bases). The CDR3 length is 14 residues. Germline V gene sequence: CDR1 LNHDA, CDR2 SQIVND (reference sequence). Trimming cost V 7 bases and J 7 bases, with 17 bases left between them. The CDR3 loop is CASIQRENGNEQFF. The CDR3 DNA follows: TGTGCCAGTATTCAACGGGAGAACGGTAATGAGCAGTTCTTC.

This clonotype was seen a few times. The chain combines TRBV3-1 with TRBJ1-3; the D is unclear. Germline assignment: CDR1 LGHDT and CDR2 YNNKEL (reference sequence). Deletions cut 3 bases from V and 9 bases from J, with 9 bases between. The CDR3 covers 12 residues. The CDR3 DNA is TGTGCCAGCAGCCATTTAGGTCCCACCATATATTTT. Encoded protein: CASSHLGPTIYF.

This clonotype was detected ten times or more. The chain carries TRBV5-1 and TRBJ1-1, with D perhaps matching TRBD1 (5 bases). The V end lost 1 base, the J end lost 7 bases, and 20 bases lay between the germline ends. The CDR3 extends over 16 amino acids. Looked up from germline, CDR1 is SGHRS and CDR2 is YFSETQ. CDR3 in amino acids: CASSLTGGSPEGEAFF. The CDR3 coding sequence is TGCGCCAGCAGCTTGACCGGGGGTAGCCCAGAGGGTGAAGCTTTCTTT.